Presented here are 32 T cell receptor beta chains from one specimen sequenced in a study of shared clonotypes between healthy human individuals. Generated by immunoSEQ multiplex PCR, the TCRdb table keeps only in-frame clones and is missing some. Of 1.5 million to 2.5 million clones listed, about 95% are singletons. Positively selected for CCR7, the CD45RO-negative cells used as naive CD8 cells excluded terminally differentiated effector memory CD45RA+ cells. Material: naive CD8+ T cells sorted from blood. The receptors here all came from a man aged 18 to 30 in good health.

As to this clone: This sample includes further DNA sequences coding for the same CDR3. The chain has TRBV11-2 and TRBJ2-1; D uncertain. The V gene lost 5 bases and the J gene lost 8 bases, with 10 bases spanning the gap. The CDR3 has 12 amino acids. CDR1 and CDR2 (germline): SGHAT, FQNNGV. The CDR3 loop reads CASSLRWDEQFF. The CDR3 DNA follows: TGTGCCAGCAGCCTTAGATGGGATGAGCAGTTCTTC.

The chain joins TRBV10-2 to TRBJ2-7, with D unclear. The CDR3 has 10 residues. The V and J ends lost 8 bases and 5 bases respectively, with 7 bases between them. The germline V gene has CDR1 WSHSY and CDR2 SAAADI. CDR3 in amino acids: CASGDDEQYF. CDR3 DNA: TGCGCCAGCGGGGATGACGAGCAGTACTTC.

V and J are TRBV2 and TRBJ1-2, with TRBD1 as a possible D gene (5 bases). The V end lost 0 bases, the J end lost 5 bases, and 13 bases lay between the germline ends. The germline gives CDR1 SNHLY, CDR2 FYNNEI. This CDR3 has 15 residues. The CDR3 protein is CASSEAGGGTYGYTF. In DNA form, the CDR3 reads TGTGCCAGCAGTGAAGCAGGTGGGGGAACTTATGGCTACACCTTC. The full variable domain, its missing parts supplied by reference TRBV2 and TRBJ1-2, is EPEVTQTPSHQVTQMGQEVILRCVPISNHLYFYWYRQILGQKVEFLVSFYNNEISEKSEIFDDQFSVERPDGSNFTLKIRSTKLEDSAMYFCASSEAGGGTYGYTFGSGTRLTVV.

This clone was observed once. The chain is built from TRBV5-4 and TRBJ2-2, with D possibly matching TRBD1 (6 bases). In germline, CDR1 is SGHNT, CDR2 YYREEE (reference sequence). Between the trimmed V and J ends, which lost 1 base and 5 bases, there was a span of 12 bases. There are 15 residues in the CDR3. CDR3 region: CASSLPGHGTGELFF. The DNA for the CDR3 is TGTGCCAGCAGCTTGCCGGGACATGGAACCGGGGAGCTGTTTTTT.

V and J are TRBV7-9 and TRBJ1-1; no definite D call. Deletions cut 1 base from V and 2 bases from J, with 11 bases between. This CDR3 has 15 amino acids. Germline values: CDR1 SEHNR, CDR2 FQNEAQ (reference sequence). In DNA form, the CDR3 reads TGTGCCAGCAGCTTAGGGTCGGGGTCCAACACTGAAGCTTTCTTT. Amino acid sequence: CASSLGSGSNTEAFF.

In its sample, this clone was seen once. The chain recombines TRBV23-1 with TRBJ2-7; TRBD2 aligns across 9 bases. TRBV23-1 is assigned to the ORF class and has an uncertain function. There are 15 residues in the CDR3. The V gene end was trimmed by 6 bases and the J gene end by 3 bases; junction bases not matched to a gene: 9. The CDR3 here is CASRLLAGRGYEQYF. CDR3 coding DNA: TGCGCCAGCAGACTTCTAGCGGGAAGGGGCTACGAGCAGTACTTC.

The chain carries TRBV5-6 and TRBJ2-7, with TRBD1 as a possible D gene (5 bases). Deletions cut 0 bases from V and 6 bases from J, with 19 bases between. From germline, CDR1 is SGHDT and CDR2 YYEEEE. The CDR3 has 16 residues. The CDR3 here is CASSLAPAGISSEQYF. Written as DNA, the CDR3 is TGTGCCAGCAGCTTGGCTCCTGCAGGGATTAGTTCCGAGCAGTACTTC.

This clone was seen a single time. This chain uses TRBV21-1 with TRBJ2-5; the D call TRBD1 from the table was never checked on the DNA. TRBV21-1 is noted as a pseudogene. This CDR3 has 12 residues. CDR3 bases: TGTGCCAGCATACAGGGGAGAGAGACCCAGTACTTC. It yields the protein CASIQGRETQYF.

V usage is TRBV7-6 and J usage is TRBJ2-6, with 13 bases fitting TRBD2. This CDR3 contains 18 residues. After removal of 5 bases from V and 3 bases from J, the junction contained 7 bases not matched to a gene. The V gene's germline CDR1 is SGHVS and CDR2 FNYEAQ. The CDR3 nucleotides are TGTGCCAGCAGCCAAACTAGCGGGAGGGCCTTTGGGGCCAACGTCCTGACTTTC. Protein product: CASSQTSGRAFGANVLTF.

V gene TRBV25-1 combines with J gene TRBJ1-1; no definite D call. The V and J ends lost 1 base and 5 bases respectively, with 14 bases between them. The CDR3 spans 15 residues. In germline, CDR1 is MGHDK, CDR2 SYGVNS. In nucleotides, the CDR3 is TGTGCCAGCAGTGAATTAGGCACCGGGCAGACTGAAGCTTTCTTT. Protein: CASSELGTGQTEAFF.

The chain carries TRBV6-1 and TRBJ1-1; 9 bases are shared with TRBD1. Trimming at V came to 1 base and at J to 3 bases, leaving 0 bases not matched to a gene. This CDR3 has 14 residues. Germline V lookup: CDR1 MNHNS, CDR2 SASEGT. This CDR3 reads CASSEGTGDTEAFF. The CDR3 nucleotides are TGTGCCAGCAGTGAAGGGACAGGGGACACTGAAGCTTTCTTT.

CDR3 sequence (DNA): TGCGCCAGCAGTGAAGCTAGCGGGGGGGTTGACGAGCAGTACTTC. Protein sequence: CASSEASGGVDEQYF. V is TRBV10-1 and J is TRBJ2-7; 12 bases agree with TRBD2. V shed 3 bases, J shed 5 bases, and the junction held 5 bases outside the gene matches. This CDR3 spans 15 amino acids. Per the germline V gene, CDR1 is WNHNN and CDR2 is SYGVQD (reference sequence).

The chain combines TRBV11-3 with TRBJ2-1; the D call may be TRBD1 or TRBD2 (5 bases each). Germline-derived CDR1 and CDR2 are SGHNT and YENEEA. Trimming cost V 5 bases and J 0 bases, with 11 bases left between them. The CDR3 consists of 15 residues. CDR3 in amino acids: CASSPGTTSYNEQFF. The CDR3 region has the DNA TGTGCCAGCAGCCCCGGGACGACCTCCTACAATGAGCAGTTCTTC.

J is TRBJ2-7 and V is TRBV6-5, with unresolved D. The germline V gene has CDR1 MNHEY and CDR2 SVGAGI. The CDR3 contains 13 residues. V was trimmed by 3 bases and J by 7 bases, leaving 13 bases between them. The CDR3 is CASSYGRDWEQYF. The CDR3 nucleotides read TGTGCCAGCAGTTATGGCAGAGACTGGGAGCAGTACTTC.

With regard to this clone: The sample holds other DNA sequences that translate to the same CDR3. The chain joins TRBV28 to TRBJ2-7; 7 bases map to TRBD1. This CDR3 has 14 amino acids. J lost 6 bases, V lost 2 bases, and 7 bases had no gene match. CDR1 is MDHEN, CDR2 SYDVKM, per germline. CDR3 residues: CASSLRGPSGEQYF. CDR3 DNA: TGTGCCAGCAGTTTAAGGGGGCCGAGCGGCGAGCAGTACTTC.

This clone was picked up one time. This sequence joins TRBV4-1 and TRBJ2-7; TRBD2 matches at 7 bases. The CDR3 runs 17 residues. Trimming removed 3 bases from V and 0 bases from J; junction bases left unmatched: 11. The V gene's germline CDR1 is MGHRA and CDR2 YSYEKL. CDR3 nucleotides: TGCGCCAGCAGCCATCTGGCCGGGGGGAGCGGCTCCTACGAGCAGTACTTC. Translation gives CASSHLAGGSGSYEQYF.

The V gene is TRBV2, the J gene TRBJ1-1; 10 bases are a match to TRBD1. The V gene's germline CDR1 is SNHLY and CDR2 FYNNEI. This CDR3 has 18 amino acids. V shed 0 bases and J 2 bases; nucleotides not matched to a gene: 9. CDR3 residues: CASSEAWSGTGENTEAFF. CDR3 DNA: TGTGCCAGCAGTGAAGCGTGGAGCGGGACAGGGGAAAACACTGAAGCTTTCTTT.

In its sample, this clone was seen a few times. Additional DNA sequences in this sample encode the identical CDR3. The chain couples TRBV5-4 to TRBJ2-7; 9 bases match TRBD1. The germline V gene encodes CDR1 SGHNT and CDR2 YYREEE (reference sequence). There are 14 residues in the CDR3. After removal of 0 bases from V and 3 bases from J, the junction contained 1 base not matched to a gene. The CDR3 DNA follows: TGTGCCAGCAGCTTGGGACAGGGGGACTACGAGCAGTACTTC. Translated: CASSLGQGDYEQYF.

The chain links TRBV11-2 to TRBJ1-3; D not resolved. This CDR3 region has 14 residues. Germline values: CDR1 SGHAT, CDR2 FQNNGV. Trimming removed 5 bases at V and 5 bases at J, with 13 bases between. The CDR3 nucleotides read TGTGCCAGCAGCCCACCTCAGGCGAGAAACACCATATATTTT. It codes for CASSPPQARNTIYF. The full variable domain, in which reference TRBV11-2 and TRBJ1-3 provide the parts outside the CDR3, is EAGVAQSPRYKIIEKRQSVAFWCNPISGHATLYWYQQILGQGPKLLIQFQNNGVVDDSQLPKDRFSAERLKGVDSTLKIQPAKLEDSAVYLCASSPPQARNTIYFGEGSWLTVV.

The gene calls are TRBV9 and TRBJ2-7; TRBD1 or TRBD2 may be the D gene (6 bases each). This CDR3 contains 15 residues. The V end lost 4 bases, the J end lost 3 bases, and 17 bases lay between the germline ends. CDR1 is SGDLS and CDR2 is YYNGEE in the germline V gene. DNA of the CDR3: TGTGCCAGCAGCCTGGGGGCTAGCGCTGACTACGAGCAGTACTTC. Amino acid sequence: CASSLGASADYEQYF.

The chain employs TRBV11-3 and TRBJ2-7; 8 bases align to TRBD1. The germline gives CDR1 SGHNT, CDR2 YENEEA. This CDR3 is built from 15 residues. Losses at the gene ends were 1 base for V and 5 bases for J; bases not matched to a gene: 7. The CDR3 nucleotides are TGTGCCAGCAGCTTAGGACAGGGGATTGACGACGAGCAGTACTTC. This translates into CASSLGQGIDDEQYF.

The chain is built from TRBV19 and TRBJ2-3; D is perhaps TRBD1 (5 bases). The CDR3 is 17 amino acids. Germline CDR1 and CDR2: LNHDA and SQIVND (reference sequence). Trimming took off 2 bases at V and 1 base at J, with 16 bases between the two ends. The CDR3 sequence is CASSIYLGQGRTDTQYF. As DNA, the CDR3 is TGTGCCAGTAGTATATATTTAGGGCAGGGTCGCACAGATACGCAGTATTTT.

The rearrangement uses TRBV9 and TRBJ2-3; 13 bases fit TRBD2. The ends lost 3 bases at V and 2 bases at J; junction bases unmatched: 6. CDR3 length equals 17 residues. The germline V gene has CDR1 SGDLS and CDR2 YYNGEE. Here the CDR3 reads CASSASGTSGITDTQYF. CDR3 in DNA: TGTGCCAGCAGCGCCTCCGGGACTAGCGGGATCACAGATACGCAGTATTTT.

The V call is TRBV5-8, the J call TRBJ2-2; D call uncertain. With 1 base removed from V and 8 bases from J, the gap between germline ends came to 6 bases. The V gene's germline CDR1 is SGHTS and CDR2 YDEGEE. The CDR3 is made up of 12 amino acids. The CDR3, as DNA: TGTGCCAGCAGCTTGATCCGAGGGGAGCTGTTTTTT. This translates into CASSLIRGELFF. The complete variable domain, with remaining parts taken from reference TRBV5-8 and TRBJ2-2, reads EAGVTQSPTHLIKTRGQQATLRCSPISGHTSVYWYQQALGLGLQFLLWYDEGEERNRGNFPPRFSGRQFPNYSSELNVNALELEDSALYLCASSLIRGELFFGEGSRLTVL.

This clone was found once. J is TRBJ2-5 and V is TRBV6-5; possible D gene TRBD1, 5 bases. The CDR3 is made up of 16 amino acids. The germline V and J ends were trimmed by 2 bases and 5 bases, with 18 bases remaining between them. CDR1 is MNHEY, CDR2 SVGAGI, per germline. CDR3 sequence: CASSYTIRGSEETQYF. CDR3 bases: TGTGCCAGCAGTTACACGATAAGGGGAAGTGAGGAGACCCAGTACTTC.

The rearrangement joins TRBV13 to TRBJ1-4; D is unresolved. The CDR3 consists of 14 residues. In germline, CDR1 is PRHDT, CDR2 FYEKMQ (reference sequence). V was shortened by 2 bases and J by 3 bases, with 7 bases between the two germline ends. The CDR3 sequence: CASSLWEANEKLFF. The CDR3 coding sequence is TGTGCCAGCAGCTTATGGGAAGCTAATGAAAAACTGTTTTTT.

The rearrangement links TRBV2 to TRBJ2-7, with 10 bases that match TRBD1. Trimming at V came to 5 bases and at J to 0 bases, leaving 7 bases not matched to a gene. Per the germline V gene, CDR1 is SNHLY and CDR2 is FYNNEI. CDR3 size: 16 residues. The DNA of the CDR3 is TGTGCCAGCAGTCCGGGACAGGGGAGGGGCTCCTACGAGCAGTACTTC. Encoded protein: CASSPGQGRGSYEQYF.

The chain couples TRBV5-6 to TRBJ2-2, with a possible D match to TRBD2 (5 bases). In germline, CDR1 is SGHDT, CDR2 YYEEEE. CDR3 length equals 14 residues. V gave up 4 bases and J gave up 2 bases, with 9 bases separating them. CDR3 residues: CASSAGLNTGELFF. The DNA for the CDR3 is TGTGCCAGCAGCGCCGGACTCAACACCGGGGAGCTGTTTTTT.

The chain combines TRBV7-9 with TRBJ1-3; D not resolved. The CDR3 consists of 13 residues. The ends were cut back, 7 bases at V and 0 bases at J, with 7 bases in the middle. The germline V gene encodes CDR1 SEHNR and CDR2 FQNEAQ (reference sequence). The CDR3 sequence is CASMAGSGNTIYF. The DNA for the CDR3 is TGTGCCAGCATGGCAGGCTCTGGAAACACCATATATTTT.

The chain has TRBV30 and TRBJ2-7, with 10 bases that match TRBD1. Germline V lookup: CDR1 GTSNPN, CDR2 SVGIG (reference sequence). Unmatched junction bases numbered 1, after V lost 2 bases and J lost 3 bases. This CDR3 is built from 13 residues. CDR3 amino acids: CAWSWDRGYEQYF. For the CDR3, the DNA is TGTGCCTGGAGTTGGGACAGGGGCTACGAGCAGTACTTC.

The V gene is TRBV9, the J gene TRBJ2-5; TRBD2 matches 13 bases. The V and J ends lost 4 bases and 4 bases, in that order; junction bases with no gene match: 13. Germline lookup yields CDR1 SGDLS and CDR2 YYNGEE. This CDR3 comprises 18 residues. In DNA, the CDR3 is TGTGCCAGCAGCCCCGGGACTAGCGGGGTGGTATTGGGAGAGACCCAGTACTTC. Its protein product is CASSPGTSGVVLGETQYF. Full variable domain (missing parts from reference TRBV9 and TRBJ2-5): DSGVTQTPKHLITATGQRVTLRCSPRSGDLSVYWYQQSLDQGLQFLIQYYNGEERAKGNILERFSAQQFPDLHSELNLSSLELGDSALYFCASSPGTSGVVLGETQYFGPGTRLLVL.

The CDR3 reads CATRQGTYGYTF. CDR3 nucleotide sequence: TGTGCCACCCGACAGGGAACCTATGGCTACACCTTC. J is TRBJ1-2 and V is TRBV27; 7 bases match TRBD1. The germline V gene encodes CDR1 MNHEY and CDR2 SMNVEV (reference sequence). J was trimmed by 4 bases and V by 10 bases; bases with no gene match: 6. The CDR3 is made up of 12 amino acids.